The TCR beta chain under discussion was sequenced for a study of CD8+ T cells in alopecia areata. Extraction and reverse transcription of RNA yielded cDNA as the sequencing template. Profiling relied on immunoSEQ multiplex PCR, and the TCRdb table lists in-frame clones only, not all of them. The table has some 240,000 clones, approximately 61% seen once. Per germline, CDR1 SNHLY and CDR2 FYNNEI. This CDR3 is 13 amino acids long. With 8 bases removed from V and 4 bases from J, the gap between germline ends came to 11 bases. PBMCs, the starting material, were the source of sorted CD4+ and CD8+ T cells. This rearrangement joins TRBV2 to TRBJ2-2; the D gene could be TRBD1 or TRBD2 (6 bases each). The source material was CD4+ T cells sorted from blood, sampled at week 0. This TCR derives from a human donor with alopecia areata. The CDR3 spells CASEQGGTGELFF. The CDR3 nucleotides are TGTGCCAGCGAACAGGGAGGCACCGGGGAGCTGTTTTTT.